This TCR beta chain was recovered during a study of T-cell memory formation after mild COVID-19. TCRdb reprocessed the 5' RACE reads via MiXCR and lists one record per CDR3 protein. Of around 470,000 distinct CDR3 sequences in the sample, 20% are singletons; the top ten hold about 8.8%. Germline V gene lookup returns CDR1 SGHVS and CDR2 FQNEAQ. This CDR3 has 14 amino acids. V was cut by 8 bases and J by 10 bases, with 18 bases left in between. This clonotype was counted only a few times. Sequencing was done on a sample of PBMCs or a T cell subset sorted from them (not recorded which). This chain uses TRBV7-8 with TRBJ1-6; D is unclear. This TCR was sampled from an adult woman who had mild COVID-19 (a few samples of this study predate the infection). Cell type and time point are not known. The CDR3 here is CASGKDGLVSPLHF. Here the CDR3 DNA reads TGTGCCAGCGGCAAAGACGGGCTTGTATCACCCCTCCACTTT.